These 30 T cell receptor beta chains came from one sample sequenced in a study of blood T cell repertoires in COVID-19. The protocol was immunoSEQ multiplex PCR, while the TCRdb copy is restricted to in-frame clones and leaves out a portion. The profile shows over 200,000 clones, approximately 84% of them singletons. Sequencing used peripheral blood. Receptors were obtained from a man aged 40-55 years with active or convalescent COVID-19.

DNA for the CDR3: TGTGCCAGTGGACAGGGGGCTTACGAGCAGTACTTC. Protein sequence: CASGQGAYEQYF. V gene TRBV19 combines with J gene TRBJ2-7; 11 nucleotides align to TRBD1. Germline-derived CDR1 and CDR2 are LNHDA and SQIVND (reference sequence). The length of the CDR3 is 12 residues. Germline trimming cut 8 bases from V and 4 bases from J; bases unmatched to any gene: 1.

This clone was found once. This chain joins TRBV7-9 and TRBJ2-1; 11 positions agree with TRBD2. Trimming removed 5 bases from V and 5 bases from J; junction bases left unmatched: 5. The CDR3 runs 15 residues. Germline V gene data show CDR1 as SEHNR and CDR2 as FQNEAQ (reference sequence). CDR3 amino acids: CASSPQLAGDNEQFF. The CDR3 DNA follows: TGTGCCAGCAGCCCCCAACTAGCGGGAGACAATGAGCAGTTCTTC.

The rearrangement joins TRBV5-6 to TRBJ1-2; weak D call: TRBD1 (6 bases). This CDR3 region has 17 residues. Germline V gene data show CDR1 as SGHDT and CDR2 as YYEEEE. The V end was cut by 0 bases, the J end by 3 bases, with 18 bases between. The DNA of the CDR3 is TGTGCCAGCAGCTTGGATCGTCCGGCAGGGGATGACTATGGCTACACCTTC. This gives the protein CASSLDRPAGDDYGYTF.

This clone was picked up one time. For the CDR3, the DNA is TGTGCCAGCAGCGTAGTCGAAGGAGGTGGCTACACCTTC. It is translated as CASSVVEGGGYTF. V is TRBV9 and J is TRBJ1-2; D not certain. Trimming took off 0 bases at V and 7 bases at J, with 10 bases between the two ends. The germline V gene encodes CDR1 SGDLS and CDR2 YYNGEE. The CDR3 totals 13 residues.

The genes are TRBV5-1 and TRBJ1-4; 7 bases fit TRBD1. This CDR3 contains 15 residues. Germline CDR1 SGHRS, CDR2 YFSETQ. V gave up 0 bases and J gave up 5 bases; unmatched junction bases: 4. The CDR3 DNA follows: TGCGCCAGCAGCTTGGACGCAGGGGGGAATGAAAAACTGTTTTTT. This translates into CASSLDAGGNEKLFF.

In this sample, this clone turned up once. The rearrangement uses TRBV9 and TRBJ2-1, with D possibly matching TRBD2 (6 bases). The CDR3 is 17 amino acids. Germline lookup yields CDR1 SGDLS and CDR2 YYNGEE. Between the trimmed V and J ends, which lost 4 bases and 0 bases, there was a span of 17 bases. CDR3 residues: CASSQRRGASSYNEQFF. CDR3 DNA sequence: TGTGCCAGCAGCCAACGACGCGGGGCCAGCTCCTACAATGAGCAGTTCTTC.

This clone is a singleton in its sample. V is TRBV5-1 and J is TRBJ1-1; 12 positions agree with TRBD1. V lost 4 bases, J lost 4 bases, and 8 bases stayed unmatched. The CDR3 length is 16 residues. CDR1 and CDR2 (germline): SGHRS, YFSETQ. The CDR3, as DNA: TGCGCCAGCAGCCCTGGGACAGGGGGCAGGGGCACTGAAGCTTTCTTT. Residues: CASSPGTGGRGTEAFF.

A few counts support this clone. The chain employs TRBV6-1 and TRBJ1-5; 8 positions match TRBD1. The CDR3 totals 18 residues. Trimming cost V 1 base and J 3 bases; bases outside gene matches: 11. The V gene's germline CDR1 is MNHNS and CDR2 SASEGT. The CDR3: CASSEGQVWDRINQPQHF. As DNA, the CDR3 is TGTGCCAGCAGTGAAGGTCAAGTTTGGGACAGGATCAATCAGCCCCAGCATTTT.

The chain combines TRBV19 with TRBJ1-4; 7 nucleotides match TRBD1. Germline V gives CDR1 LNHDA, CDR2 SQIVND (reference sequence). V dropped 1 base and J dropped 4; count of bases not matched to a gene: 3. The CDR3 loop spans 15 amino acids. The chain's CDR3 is CASSIAGQLNEKLFF. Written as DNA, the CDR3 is TGTGCCAGTAGTATAGCGGGACAGCTTAATGAAAAACTGTTTTTT.

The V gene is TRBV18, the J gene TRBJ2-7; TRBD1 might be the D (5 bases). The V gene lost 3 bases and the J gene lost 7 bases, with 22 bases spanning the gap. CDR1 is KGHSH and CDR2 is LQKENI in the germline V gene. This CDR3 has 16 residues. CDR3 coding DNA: TGTGCCAGCTCACCGACGTCAACAGGCTCATTGGGGGAGCAGTACTTC. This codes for CASSPTSTGSLGEQYF.

CDR3 sequence: CASSLRQGMNTEAFF. CDR3 DNA: TGTGCCAGCAGCTTGCGACAGGGGATGAACACTGAAGCTTTCTTT. The chain links TRBV5-4 to TRBJ1-1; 8 bases align to TRBD1. V was pared by 1 base and J by 0 bases, with 2 bases of the junction left unmatched. The CDR3 has 15 amino acids. Germline V gene sequence: CDR1 SGHNT, CDR2 YYREEE (reference sequence).

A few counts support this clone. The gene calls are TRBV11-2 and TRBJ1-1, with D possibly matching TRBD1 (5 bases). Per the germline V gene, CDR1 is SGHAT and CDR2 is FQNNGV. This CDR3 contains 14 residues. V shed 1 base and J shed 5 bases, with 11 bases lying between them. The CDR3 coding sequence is TGTGCCAGCAGCTTAGTAGGGGCAGGAACTGAAGCTTTCTTT. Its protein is CASSLVGAGTEAFF.

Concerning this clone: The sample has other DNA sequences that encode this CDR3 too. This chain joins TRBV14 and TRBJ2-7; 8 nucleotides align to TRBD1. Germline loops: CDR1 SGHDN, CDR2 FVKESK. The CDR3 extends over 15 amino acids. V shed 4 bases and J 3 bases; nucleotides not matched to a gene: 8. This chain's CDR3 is CASSRPGQVFYEQYF. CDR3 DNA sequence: TGTGCCAGCAGCCGGCCGGGACAGGTTTTCTACGAGCAGTACTTC.

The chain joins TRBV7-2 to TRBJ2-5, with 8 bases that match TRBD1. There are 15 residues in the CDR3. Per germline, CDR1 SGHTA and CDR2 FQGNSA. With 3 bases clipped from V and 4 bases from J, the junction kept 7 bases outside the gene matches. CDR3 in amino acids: CASSFPHTGGETQYF. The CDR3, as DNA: TGTGCCAGCAGCTTCCCTCATACAGGGGGAGAGACCCAGTACTTC.

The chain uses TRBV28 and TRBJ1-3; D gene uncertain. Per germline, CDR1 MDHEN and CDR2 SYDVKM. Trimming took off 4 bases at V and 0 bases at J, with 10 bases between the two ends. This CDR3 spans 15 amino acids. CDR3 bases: TGTGCCAGCAGTTCCGCCGGTCTCTCTGGAAACACCATATATTTT. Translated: CASSSAGLSGNTIYF. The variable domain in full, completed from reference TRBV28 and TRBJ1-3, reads DVKVTQSSRYLVKRTGEKVFLECVQDMDHENMFWYRQDPGLGLRLIYFSYDVKMKEKGDIPEGYSVSREKKERFSLILESASTNQTSMYLCASSSAGLSGNTIYFGEGSWLTVV.

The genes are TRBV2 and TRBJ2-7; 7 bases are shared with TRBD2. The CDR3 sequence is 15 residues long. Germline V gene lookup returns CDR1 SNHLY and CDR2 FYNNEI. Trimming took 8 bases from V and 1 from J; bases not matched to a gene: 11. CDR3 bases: TGTGCCAGCTCGGGGGGTCCAGAAACTTCCTACGAGCAGTACTTC. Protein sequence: CASSGGPETSYEQYF.

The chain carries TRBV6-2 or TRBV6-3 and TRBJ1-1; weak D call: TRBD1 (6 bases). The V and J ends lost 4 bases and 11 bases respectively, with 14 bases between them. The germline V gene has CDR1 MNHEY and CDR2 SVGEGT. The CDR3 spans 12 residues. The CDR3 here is CASSFGQGRAFF. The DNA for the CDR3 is TGTGCCAGCAGTTTTGGGCAGGGGCGCGCTTTCTTT.

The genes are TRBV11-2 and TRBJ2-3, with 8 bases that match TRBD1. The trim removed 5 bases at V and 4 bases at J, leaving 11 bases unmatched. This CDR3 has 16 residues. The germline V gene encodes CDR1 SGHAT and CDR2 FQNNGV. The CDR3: CASSVTGGIVPDTQYF. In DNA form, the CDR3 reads TGTGCCAGCAGCGTAACAGGGGGTATCGTTCCAGATACGCAGTATTTT. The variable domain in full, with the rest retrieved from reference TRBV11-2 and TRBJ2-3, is EAGVAQSPRYKIIEKRQSVAFWCNPISGHATLYWYQQILGQGPKLLIQFQNNGVVDDSQLPKDRFSAERLKGVDSTLKIQPAKLEDSAVYLCASSVTGGIVPDTQYFGPGTRLTVL.

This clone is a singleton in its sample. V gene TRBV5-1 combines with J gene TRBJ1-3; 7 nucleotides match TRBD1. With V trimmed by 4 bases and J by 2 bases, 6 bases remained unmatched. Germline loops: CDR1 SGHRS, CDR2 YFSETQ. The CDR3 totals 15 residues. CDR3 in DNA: TGCGCCAGCAGCACCACAGGGGCAGCTGGAAACACCATATATTTT. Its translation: CASSTTGAAGNTIYF.

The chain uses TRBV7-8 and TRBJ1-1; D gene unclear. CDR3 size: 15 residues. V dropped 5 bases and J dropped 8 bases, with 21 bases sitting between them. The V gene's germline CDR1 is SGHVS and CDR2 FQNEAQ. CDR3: CASSPGSGRTIEAFF. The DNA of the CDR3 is TGTGCCAGCAGCCCGGGGAGTGGGAGGACTATCGAAGCTTTCTTT.

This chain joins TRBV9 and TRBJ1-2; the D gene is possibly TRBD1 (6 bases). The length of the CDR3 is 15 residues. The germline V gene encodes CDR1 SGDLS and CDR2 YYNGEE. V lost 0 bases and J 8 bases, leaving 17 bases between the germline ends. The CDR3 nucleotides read TGTGCCAGCAGCGTAGAGGACAGCCTAGTGGAGGGCTACACCTTC. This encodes CASSVEDSLVEGYTF. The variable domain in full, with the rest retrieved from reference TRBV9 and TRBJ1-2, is DSGVTQTPKHLITATGQRVTLRCSPRSGDLSVYWYQQSLDQGLQFLIQYYNGEERAKGNILERFSAQQFPDLHSELNLSSLELGDSALYFCASSVEDSLVEGYTFGSGTRLTVV.

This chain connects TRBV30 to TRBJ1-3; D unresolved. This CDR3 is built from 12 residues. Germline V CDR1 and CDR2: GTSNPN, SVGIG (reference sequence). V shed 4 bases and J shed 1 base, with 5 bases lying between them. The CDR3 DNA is TGTGCCTGGACCCTTTCTGGAAACACCATATATTTT. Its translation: CAWTLSGNTIYF.

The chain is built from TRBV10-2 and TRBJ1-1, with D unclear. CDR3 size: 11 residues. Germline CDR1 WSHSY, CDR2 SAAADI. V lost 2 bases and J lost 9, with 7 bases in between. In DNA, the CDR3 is TGCGCCAGCAGTGAGACAGCTCAAGCTTTCTTT. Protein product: CASSETAQAFF.

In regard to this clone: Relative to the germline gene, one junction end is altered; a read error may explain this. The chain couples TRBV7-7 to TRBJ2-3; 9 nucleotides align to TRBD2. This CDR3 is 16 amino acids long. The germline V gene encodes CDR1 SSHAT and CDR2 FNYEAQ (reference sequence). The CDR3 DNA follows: TGTGCTAGCAGCATATTAGCGGGAGCTGGCACAGATACGCAGTATTTT. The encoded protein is CASSILAGAGTDTQYF.

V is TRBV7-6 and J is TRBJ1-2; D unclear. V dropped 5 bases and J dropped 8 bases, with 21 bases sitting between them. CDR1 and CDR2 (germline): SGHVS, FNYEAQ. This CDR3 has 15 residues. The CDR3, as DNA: TGTGCCAGCAGCCCCCCCCGCGGGGAGTCATGGGGCTACACCTTC. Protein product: CASSPPRGESWGYTF.

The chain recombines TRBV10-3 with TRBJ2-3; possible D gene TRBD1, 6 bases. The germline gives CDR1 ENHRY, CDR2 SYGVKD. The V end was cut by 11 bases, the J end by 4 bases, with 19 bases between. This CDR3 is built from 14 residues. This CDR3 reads CAAQNGAGADTQYF. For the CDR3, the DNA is TGTGCCGCCCAGAACGGGGCAGGGGCAGATACGCAGTATTTT.

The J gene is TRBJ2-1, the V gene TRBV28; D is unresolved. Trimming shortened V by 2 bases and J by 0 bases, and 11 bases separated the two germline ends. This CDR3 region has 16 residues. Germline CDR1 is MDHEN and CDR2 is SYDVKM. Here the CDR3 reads CASSLIGRSSYNEQFF. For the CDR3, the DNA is TGTGCCAGCAGTTTAATCGGTCGTAGCTCCTACAATGAGCAGTTCTTC.

The CDR3 sequence: CSASRPSGNLYEQYF. Here the CDR3 DNA reads TGCAGTGCTAGTAGGCCTAGCGGGAACCTTTACGAGCAGTACTTC. The rearrangement links TRBV20-1 to TRBJ2-7, with 9 positions matching TRBD2. Germline V gene sequence: CDR1 DFQATT, CDR2 SNEGSKA (reference sequence). The CDR3 has 15 residues. Trimming removed 3 bases from V and 4 bases from J; junction bases left unmatched: 10.

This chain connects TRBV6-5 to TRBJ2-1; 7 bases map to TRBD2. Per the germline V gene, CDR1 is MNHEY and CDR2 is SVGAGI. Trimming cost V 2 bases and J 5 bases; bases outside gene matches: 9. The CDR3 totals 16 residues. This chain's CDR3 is CASSYGGRGLHNEQFF. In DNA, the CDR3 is TGTGCCAGCAGTTACGGCGGGAGAGGACTTCACAATGAGCAGTTCTTC.

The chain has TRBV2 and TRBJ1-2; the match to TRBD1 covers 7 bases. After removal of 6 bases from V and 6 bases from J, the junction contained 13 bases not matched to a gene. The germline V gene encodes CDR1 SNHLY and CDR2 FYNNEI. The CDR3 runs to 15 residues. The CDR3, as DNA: TGTGCCAGCAGGCCCCTGCTCACAGGGGCAGATGGCTACACCTTC. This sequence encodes CASRPLLTGADGYTF.